This T cell receptor (beta chain) was sequenced during a study of CD8 T cells in Susac syndrome. Remarks on this clonotype: As yet, its antigen is unknown.

Overall study findings and caveats: In total CD8+ repertoires, about 16 Susac-specific public clones were found, and in CD8+ TEMRA repertoires, roughly 5 were found.

The V and J ends lost 3 bases and 2 bases respectively, with 14 bases between them. The CDR3 is made up of 14 amino acids. Germline values: CDR1 DFQATT, CDR2 SNEGSKA (reference sequence). With random hexamers, roughly 0.45 to 1 ug RNA was reverse transcribed. Amplification of TCR beta CDR3 used immunoSEQ multiplex PCR across 54 Vbeta and 13 Jbeta. From the immunoSEQ multiplex PCR reads, TCRdb called clonotypes with MiXCR, one entry per CDR3 protein. Counted here are 75,000 to 95,000 distinct CDR3 sequences, roughly 92% occurring once; the ten biggest clones make up roughly 0.45%. TEMRA cells were enriched by FACS, while CD8+ and CD4+ T cells were obtained through a negative isolation that was performed magnetically.

Material: CD8+ T cells from PBMCs. V and J are TRBV20-1 and TRBJ2-7; maybe TRBD2 (6 bases). This sequence was found in a human donor with Susac syndrome. The CDR3 is CSARGRESPYEQYF. The DNA for the CDR3 is TGCAGTGCTAGGGGTCGGGAGTCTCCCTACGAGCAGTACTTC.